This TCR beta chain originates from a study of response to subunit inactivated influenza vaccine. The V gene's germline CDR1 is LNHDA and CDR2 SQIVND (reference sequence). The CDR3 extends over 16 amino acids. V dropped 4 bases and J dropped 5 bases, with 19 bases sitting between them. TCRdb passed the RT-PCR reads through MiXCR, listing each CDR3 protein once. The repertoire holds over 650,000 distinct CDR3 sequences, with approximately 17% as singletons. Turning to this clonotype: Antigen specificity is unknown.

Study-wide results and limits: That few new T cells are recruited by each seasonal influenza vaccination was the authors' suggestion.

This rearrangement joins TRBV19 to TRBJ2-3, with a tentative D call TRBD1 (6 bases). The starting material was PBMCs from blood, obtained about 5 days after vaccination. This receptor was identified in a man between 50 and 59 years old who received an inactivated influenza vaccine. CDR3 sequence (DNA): TGTGCCAGTAGTACCCCTTGGACTCCAGGGGAAGATACGCAGTATTTT. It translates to CASSTPWTPGEDTQYF.